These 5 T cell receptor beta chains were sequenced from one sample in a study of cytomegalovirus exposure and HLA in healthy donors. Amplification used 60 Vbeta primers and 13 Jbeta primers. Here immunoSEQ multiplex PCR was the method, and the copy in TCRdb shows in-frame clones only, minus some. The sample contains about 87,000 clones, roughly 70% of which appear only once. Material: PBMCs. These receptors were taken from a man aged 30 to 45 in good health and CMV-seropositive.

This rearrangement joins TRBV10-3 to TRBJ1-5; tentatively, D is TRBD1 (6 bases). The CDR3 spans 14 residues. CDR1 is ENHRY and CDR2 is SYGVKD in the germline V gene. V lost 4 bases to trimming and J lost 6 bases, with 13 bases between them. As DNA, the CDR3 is TGTGCCATCAGTGCTTCAGGGGCCGGTCAGCCCCAGCATTTT. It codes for CAISASGAGQPQHF.

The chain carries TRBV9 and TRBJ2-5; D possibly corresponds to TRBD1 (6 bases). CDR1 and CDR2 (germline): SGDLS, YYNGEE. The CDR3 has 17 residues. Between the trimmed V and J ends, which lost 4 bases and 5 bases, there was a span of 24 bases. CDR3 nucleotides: TGTGCCAGCAGCCCTGGGACGCCAACAGGGTATGAGGAGACCCAGTACTTC. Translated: CASSPGTPTGYEETQYF.

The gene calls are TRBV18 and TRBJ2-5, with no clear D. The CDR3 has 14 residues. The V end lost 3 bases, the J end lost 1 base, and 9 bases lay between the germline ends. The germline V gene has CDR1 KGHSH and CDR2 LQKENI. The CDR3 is CASSPRDTQETQYF. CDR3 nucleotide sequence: TGTGCCAGCTCACCTCGCGACACCCAAGAGACCCAGTACTTC.

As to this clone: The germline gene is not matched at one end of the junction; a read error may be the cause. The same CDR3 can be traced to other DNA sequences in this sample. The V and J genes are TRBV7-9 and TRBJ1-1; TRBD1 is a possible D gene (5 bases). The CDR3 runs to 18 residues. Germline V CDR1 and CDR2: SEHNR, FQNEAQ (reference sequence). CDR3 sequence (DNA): TGCGCCAGCAGCCAAGCTTGGAGGGGTGGGGGGATGAACACTGAAGCTTTCTTT. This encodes CASSQAWRGGGMNTEAFF.

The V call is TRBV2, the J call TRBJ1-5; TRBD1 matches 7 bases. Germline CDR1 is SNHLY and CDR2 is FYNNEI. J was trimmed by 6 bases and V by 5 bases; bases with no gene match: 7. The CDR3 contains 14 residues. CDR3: CASSPDRLSQPQHF. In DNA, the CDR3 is TGTGCCAGCAGTCCGGACAGGTTGAGTCAGCCCCAGCATTTT.